This T cell receptor (beta chain) originates from a study of early T cells in non-severe SARS-CoV-2 infection. This clonotype was counted only a few times. This CDR3 has 12 residues. The V and J ends lost 8 bases and 6 bases respectively, with 14 bases between them. The germline CDR1 and CDR2 sequences are SQVTM and ANQGSEA. Individual cDNA molecules received unique molecular identifiers during library preparation. MiXCR was run by TCRdb on the 5' RACE reads, yielding one entry per CDR3 protein. The sample lists about 58,000 distinct CDR3 sequences, 10% to 15% seen once, with roughly a tenth in the top ten.

Material: whole blood. The chain carries TRBV29-1 and TRBJ1-5; D is unresolved. The clonotype originates from an adult who was a healthcare worker with PCR-confirmed SARS-CoV-2 infection or an uninfected control (not recorded which). Written as DNA, the CDR3 is TGCAGCCCATGGGGAGAAGTTCAGCCCCAGCATTTT. It specifies CSPWGEVQPQHF. The whole variable domain, filled in from reference TRBV29-1 and TRBJ1-5, reads SAVISQKPSRDICQRGTSLTIQCQVDSQVTMMFWYRQQPGQSLTLIATANQGSEATYESGFVIDKFPISRPNLTFSTLTVSNMSPEDSSIYLCSPWGEVQPQHFGDGTRLSIL.